These T cell receptor beta chains were read from a single sample in a study of Ad26.COV2.S vaccination and SARS-CoV-2 variants. Repertoires were generated with immunoSEQ multiplex PCR, while TCRdb's copy carries only in-frame clones and drops some. The table includes around 310,000 clones, almost 90% detected once. This sample comprised peripheral blood, obtained in a trial of Ad26.COV2.S vaccine versus placebo. The receptors stem from a person aged 18 to 65 who received the Ad26.COV2.S COVID-19 vaccine or a placebo. The conserved cysteine and the conserved F or W are not part of the CDR3 here. The order of the fields is D gene, V gene, CDR3 protein. D genes are given only for firm matches.

. | TRBV19 | ASSGSSGIYGYT
. | TRBV9 | ASTRGSNTGELF
. | TRBV7-2 | ASSLSARGGNEQF
TRBD1 | TRBV13 | ASSFGQGTSNEKLF
. | TRBV6-5 | ASSHLGTGELF
. | TRBV9 | ASSLLLGSYNEQF
. | TRBV7-6 | ASSFNKVTDTQY
. | TRBV6-2/TRBV6-3 | ASSPTGTRQPQH
. | TRBV19 | ASSRGTRGDSGKETQY
. | TRBV7-2 | ASSLDSAPYNEQF
. | TRBV4-3 | ASSQAPDPRETQY
. | TRBV7-9 | ASSYPRVGIASYEQY
TRBD2 | TRBV10-2 | ASSLPLAGGFGELF
. | TRBV6-2/TRBV6-3 | ASSRQGGNQPQH
. | TRBV7-9 | ASSFSENEQF
TRBD2 | TRBV7-2 | ASSSGGSTYTQY
TRBD1 | TRBV4-1 | ASSQDWGTATNTEAF
. | TRBV2 | ASSEPDRGSYNSPLH
. | TRBV7-2 | ASSLGLGGSGNTIY
. | TRBV5-4 | ASSFSRGKSNEQF
. | TRBV4-3 | ASSQARGSTDTQY
TRBD1 | TRBV19 | ASSPMTGVGTEAF
. | TRBV4-1 | ASSQGPPGGGEATQY
. | TRBV7-2 | ASSPTRETQY
TRBD1 | TRBV6-1 | ASSENTGGSYGYT
TRBD1 | TRBV6-5 | ASSTGTAYEQY
. | TRBV5-8 | ASSLTNSPEKLF
. | TRBV2 | AGGQGTTGELF
. | TRBV5-1 | ASSLEGRGLGYT
TRBD2 | TRBV7-9 | ASSLAGTSGHNEQF
. | TRBV6-1 | ASSEWDTDGPNTIY
TRBD1 | TRBV7-9 | ASSAPGQGRHNEQF
. | TRBV14 | ASSHSPNYGYT
. | TRBV27 | ASSWAATNEKLF
TRBD2 | TRBV3-1/TRBV3-2 | ASSRRDYSAGELF
. | TRBV5-6 | ASSRFGQTNEKLF
. | TRBV4-2 | ASSQDQILLAKNIQY
. | TRBV5-4 | ASSLLFYEQF
. | TRBV30 | AWSKYGGAWYQPQH
. | TRBV25-1 | ASSVRSNEKLF
. | TRBV29-1 | SVVAASTDTQY
TRBD1 | TRBV28 | ASGGTGIYGYT
TRBD2 | TRBV4-1 | ASSQGPSGGSYEQY
. | TRBV3-1/TRBV3-2 | ASSQRGAGELF
. | TRBV25-1 | ASIRTGNTEAF
. | TRBV12-3/TRBV12-4 | ASRADSYTEAF
. | TRBV18 | ASSPDRGYGYT
. | TRBV27 | ASSLSEPEGNSPLH
TRBD1 | TRBV19 | ASSNTRDRIYYTQY
TRBD2 | TRBV7-7 | ASSPGTSGHNEQF
. | TRBV6-5 | ASDGNTEAF
. | TRBV6-5 | ASSYSGRLEGYT
TRBD2 | TRBV6-5 | ASRYLAGDTGELF
. | TRBV6-5 | ASSPHRDNQPQH